The 26 T cell receptor beta chains below come from one sample, sequenced in a study of CD8 T cells in ankylosing spondylitis. Findings and limits, study-wide: Among TCR beta sequences, a motif of eight or nine highly homologous variants appeared characteristic of ankylosing spondylitis blood.

TCRdb reanalysed the 5' RACE reads using MiXCR and keeps one entry per CDR3 protein. This sample has 400,000 or so distinct CDR3 sequences; roughly 27% occur once, and the top ten carry about 0.92%. These TCRs are of unknown antigen specificity. The sequencing input was blood, either unsorted or a sorted T cell fraction (not recorded which). These receptors originate from a male donor with ankylosing spondylitis.

This clonotype turned up a few times. The chain is built from TRBV6-6 and TRBJ1-2, with no clear D. Deletions cut 6 bases from V and 4 bases from J, with 9 bases between. CDR3 length equals 12 residues. Germline loops: CDR1 MNHNY, CDR2 SVGAGI (reference sequence). The CDR3 is CASSLTAYGYTF. The CDR3 bases are TGTGCCAGCAGCCTGACGGCCTATGGCTACACCTTC.

This clonotype was seen more than once but under ten times. This chain links TRBV24-1 with TRBJ1-2; 7 positions match TRBD1. The CDR3 consists of 15 residues. Per the germline V gene, CDR1 is KGHDR and CDR2 is SFDVKD. After removal of 9 bases from V and 4 bases from J, the junction contained 13 bases not matched to a gene. The CDR3 reads CATGDSSQPTYGYTF. In nucleotides, the CDR3 is TGTGCCACCGGGGACAGTTCTCAACCAACCTATGGCTACACCTTC.

CDR3 bases: TGCAGTGCCGTACCGGGGACAGGGGGCGAAGATACGCAGTATTTT. It yields the protein CSAVPGTGGEDTQYF. The J gene is TRBJ2-3, the V gene TRBV20-1; 12 positions agree with TRBD1. With V trimmed by 6 bases and J by 5 bases, 9 bases remained unmatched. The CDR3 covers 15 residues. Germline lookup yields CDR1 DFQATT and CDR2 SNEGSKA (reference sequence).

In its sample, this clonotype was seen a few times. The genes are TRBV18 and TRBJ2-1, with 8 bases lining up with TRBD2. Trimming took 1 base from V and 7 from J; bases not matched to a gene: 9. The CDR3 contains 16 residues. CDR1 is KGHSH, CDR2 LQKENI, per germline. The DNA of the CDR3 is TGTGCCAGCTCACCACAAGGAGCGGGAGAGACGAATGAGCAGTTCTTC. Translating it yields CASSPQGAGETNEQFF. The full variable domain, completed using reference TRBV18 and TRBJ2-1, is NAGVMQNPRHLVRRRGQEARLRCSPMKGHSHVYWYRQLPEEGLKFMVYLQKENIIDESGMPKERFSAEFPKEGPSILRIQQVVRGDSAAYFCASSPQGAGETNEQFFGPGTRLTVL.

The chain couples TRBV20-1 to TRBJ2-7; D tentatively fits TRBD1 or TRBD2 (6 bases each). V dropped 2 bases and J dropped 6 bases, with 14 bases sitting between them. Germline values: CDR1 DFQATT, CDR2 SNEGSKA (reference sequence). The length of the CDR3 is 13 residues. CDR3 amino acids: CSARTGRGGEQYF. DNA of the CDR3: TGCAGTGCTAGAACCGGGAGAGGGGGCGAGCAGTACTTC.

V usage is TRBV7-6 and J usage is TRBJ2-7; D is unclear. The length of the CDR3 is 10 residues. The V and J ends lost 8 bases and 3 bases respectively, with 5 bases between them. The germline V gene encodes CDR1 SGHVS and CDR2 FNYEAQ. The CDR3 DNA sequence: TGTGCCAGCGGGAACTACGAGCAGTACTTC. This sequence encodes CASGNYEQYF.

The V call is TRBV3-1, the J call TRBJ2-1, with TRBD2 matching 15 bases. CDR1 and CDR2 from the germline V gene are LGHDT and YNNKEL (reference sequence). This CDR3 comprises 15 residues. V trimming: 3 bases; J trimming: 7 bases; junction bases outside the gene matches: 1. The DNA of the CDR3 is TGTGCCAGCAGCCATGGGACTAGCGGGGGGAATGAGCAGTTCTTC. This translates into CASSHGTSGGNEQFF.

The gene calls are TRBV24-1 and TRBJ1-1; unclear D gene. This CDR3 has 13 residues. The V and J ends lost 7 bases and 3 bases respectively, with 11 bases between them. CDR1 and CDR2 (germline): KGHDR, SFDVKD. CDR3 sequence reads: CATRRDRDTEAFF. CDR3 DNA sequence: TGTGCCACCAGGAGGGATCGGGACACTGAAGCTTTCTTT.

This chain uses TRBV5-1 with TRBJ1-5; maybe TRBD1 (5 bases). The germline V and J ends were trimmed by 0 bases and 2 bases, with 9 bases remaining between them. The CDR3 runs 15 residues. Looked up from germline, CDR1 is SGHRS and CDR2 is YFSETQ. CDR3 nucleotides: TGCGCCAGCAGCTTGGGAGGGGCTGGCAATCAGCCCCAGCATTTT. As protein: CASSLGGAGNQPQHF.

As regards this clonotype: A read error may account for a junction end that differs from germline. The chain couples TRBV7-2 to TRBJ2-2; D might be TRBD2 (5 bases). Germline values: CDR1 SGHTA, CDR2 FQGNSA. There are 16 residues in the CDR3. CDR3 nucleotides: TGTGCCAGCGGCTTAAATGGAGGAACGAACACCGGGGAGCTGTTTTTT. Translation gives CASGLNGGTNTGELFF.

This chain joins TRBV5-1 and TRBJ2-3; TRBD2 matches at 7 bases. Germline-derived CDR1 and CDR2 are SGHRS and YFSETQ. Unmatched junction bases numbered 13, after V lost 3 bases and J lost 6 bases. The CDR3 runs 16 residues. CDR3 sequence (DNA): TGCGCCAGCAGCTGGGCCTCTAGCGGAGGGACGGATACGCAGTATTTT. Protein: CASSWASSGGTDTQYF.

DNA for the CDR3: TGTGCCAGCAGTTACCAGGCGAAAGAGACCCAGTACTTC. Protein sequence: CASSYQAKETQYF. The genes are TRBV6-6 and TRBJ2-5; D is uncertain. This CDR3 contains 13 residues. V shed 2 bases and J shed 3 bases, with 7 bases lying between them. Germline lookup yields CDR1 MNHNY and CDR2 SVGAGI (reference sequence).

The chain has TRBV11-2 and TRBJ1-5, with D unclear. Germline V CDR1 and CDR2: SGHAT, FQNNGV. Between the trimmed V and J ends, which lost 0 bases and 0 bases, there was a span of 12 bases. This CDR3 has 17 amino acids. For the CDR3, the DNA is TGTGCCAGCAGCTTAGAGGAGGACGCAGATAGCAATCAGCCCCAGCATTTT. This codes for CASSLEEDADSNQPQHF.

The V call is TRBV15, the J call TRBJ2-5; no clear D gene. CDR3 size: 14 residues. Germline V CDR1 and CDR2: LNHNV, YYDKDF (reference sequence). V lost 1 base to trimming and J lost 3 bases, with 9 bases between them. The CDR3 reads CATSRGPQEETQYF. The CDR3 region has the DNA TGTGCCACCAGCAGAGGTCCCCAGGAAGAGACCCAGTACTTC.

This chain joins TRBV12-3 or TRBV12-4 and TRBJ2-1; TRBD2 matches at 16 bases. The trim removed 5 bases at V and 0 bases at J, leaving 10 bases unmatched. The length of the CDR3 is 20 residues. DNA for the CDR3: TGTGCCAGCAGTAAGGGACTAGCGGGAGGGCCACCCCTCTCCTACAATGAGCAGTTCTTC. This gives the protein CASSKGLAGGPPLSYNEQFF.

This chain uses TRBV4-2 with TRBJ2-7; 9 bases map to TRBD1. The V and J ends lost 0 bases and 4 bases, in that order; junction bases with no gene match: 10. CDR1 LGHNA and CDR2 YNFKEQ come from the germline V gene. The CDR3 length is 17 residues. CDR3 coding DNA: TGTGCCAGCAGCCAAGATTTTCGGACAGGGGATATGTACGAGCAGTACTTC. Amino acids: CASSQDFRTGDMYEQYF.

This clonotype has more than one count but fewer than ten. V and J are TRBV27 and TRBJ2-1, with D possibly being TRBD1 (5 bases). Trimming shortened V by 2 bases and J by 4 bases, and 12 bases separated the two germline ends. Germline V gene lookup returns CDR1 MNHEY and CDR2 SMNVEV (reference sequence). This CDR3 has 15 amino acids. The CDR3 DNA follows: TGTGCCAGCAGTTTAAGTGGGGCAGGTTACAATGAGCAGTTCTTC. It specifies CASSLSGAGYNEQFF.

The rearrangement uses TRBV29-1 and TRBJ1-1; tentative D call: TRBD1 (5 bases). Germline V gene lookup returns CDR1 SQVTM and CDR2 ANQGSEA. The CDR3 consists of 15 residues. V lost 6 bases to trimming and J lost 5 bases, with 22 bases between them. CDR3 sequence: CSVTGPRGVGTEAFF. CDR3 sequence (DNA): TGCAGCGTCACGGGACCGCGTGGGGTGGGGACTGAAGCTTTCTTT.

This sequence joins TRBV20-1 and TRBJ1-2, with D unresolved. Trimming stripped 1 base from V and 2 bases from J, with 14 bases between. Germline CDR1 DFQATT, CDR2 SNEGSKA (reference sequence). This CDR3 contains 15 residues. This CDR3 reads CSARAAFRENYGYTF. In nucleotides, the CDR3 is TGCAGTGCTAGAGCGGCCTTTCGGGAGAACTATGGCTACACCTTC.

This clonotype was observed a single time. The chain joins TRBV7-2 to TRBJ1-1; 7 bases map to TRBD1. There are 13 residues in the CDR3. Per germline, CDR1 SGHTA and CDR2 FQGNSA. V trimming: 5 bases; J trimming: 11 bases; junction bases outside the gene matches: 11. CDR3 amino acids: CASSLLPQGGAFF. CDR3 coding DNA: TGTGCCAGCAGCCTCCTCCCCCAGGGGGGTGCTTTCTTT.

This clonotype was picked up a small number of times. V is TRBV3-1 and J is TRBJ1-1; a possible D gene is TRBD1 (5 bases). The CDR3 runs 16 residues. Between the trimmed V and J ends, which lost 0 bases and 1 base, there was a span of 12 bases. Germline-derived CDR1 and CDR2 are LGHDT and YNNKEL (reference sequence). In nucleotides, the CDR3 is TGTGCCAGCAGCCAAGATCTAGGGGCCCGGAACACTGAAGCTTTCTTT. Its translation is CASSQDLGARNTEAFF.

The gene calls are TRBV27 and TRBJ1-2, with D uncertain. This CDR3 has 15 amino acids. From germline, CDR1 is MNHEY and CDR2 SMNVEV (reference sequence). Between the trimmed V and J ends, which lost 2 bases and 3 bases, there was a span of 13 bases. The CDR3 coding sequence is TGTGCCAGCAGTTTACGGACCGCAGCGGACTATGGCTACACCTTC. Translated: CASSLRTAADYGYTF.

The V call is TRBV5-4, the J call TRBJ2-3; no definite D call. V was pared by 2 bases and J by 0 bases, with 7 bases between. This CDR3 region has 14 residues. CDR1 and CDR2 from the germline V gene are SGHNT and YYREEE (reference sequence). As DNA, the CDR3 is TGTGCCAGCAGCTTCGAGTCAAGCACAGATACGCAGTATTTT. Its protein product is CASSFESSTDTQYF.

The V call is TRBV29-1, the J call TRBJ2-3; the match to TRBD2 covers 8 bases. Germline V gene sequence: CDR1 SQVTM, CDR2 ANQGSEA. This CDR3 has 14 amino acids. Trimming removed 4 bases from V and 6 bases from J; junction bases left unmatched: 9. The CDR3 region has the DNA TGCAGCGTTGGGAGGAGCGGGAGCGTTGATACGCAGTATTTT. As protein: CSVGRSGSVDTQYF.

In this sample, this clonotype turned up a few times. V gene TRBV24-1 combines with J gene TRBJ2-1; 7 nucleotides agree with TRBD1. The germline V gene has CDR1 KGHDR and CDR2 SFDVKD. CDR3 length: 16 residues. V lost 5 bases and J lost 8; bases outside the gene matches: 14. The CDR3 DNA follows: TGTGCCACCAGTGGGAGGTGGGGGACAGCCGGAGATGAGCAGTTCTTC. Protein sequence: CATSGRWGTAGDEQFF.

The rearrangement uses TRBV6-1 and TRBJ1-2, with D possibly TRBD1 on 5 matching bases. Germline-derived CDR1 and CDR2 are MNHNS and SASEGT. There are 16 residues in the CDR3. V was pared by 2 bases and J by 4 bases, with 17 bases between. The CDR3 protein is CASSELGRRPLYGYTF. CDR3 DNA sequence: TGTGCCAGCAGTGAATTGGGGCGCAGGCCCCTCTATGGCTACACCTTC.